This entry is about one T cell receptor beta chain. Germline lookup yields CDR1 MNHNS and CDR2 SASEGT. Trimming stripped 2 bases from V and 6 bases from J, with 5 bases between. This CDR3 comprises 12 residues. This entry comes from a study of blood T cell repertoires in COVID-19. Study-level background: Samples came from the United States, Italy and Spain, spanning acute and convalescent COVID-19. Sources were T cells, B-cell-depleted T cells, or PBMCs; the material itself was cDNA or gDNA.

In the source study's methods: Amplification with reference gene primers provided the estimates of nucleated cell counts. The method was immunoSEQ multiplex PCR; TCRdb's version includes in-frame clones alone and lacks a portion of them. D and trimming come from the DNA, and the V and J calls and clone size come from that table. Found here are approximately 230,000 clones, 70% to 90% of them singletons; the top ten hold 3% to 3.5%. This chain uses TRBV6-1 with TRBJ1-5, with no clear D. The sequencing input was peripheral blood. This TCR was recovered from a man between 18 and 35 years old with active or convalescent COVID-19. DNA of the CDR3: TGTGCCAGCAGTGAATTCCGTCAGCCCCAGCATTTT. Translating gives CASSEFRQPQHF.